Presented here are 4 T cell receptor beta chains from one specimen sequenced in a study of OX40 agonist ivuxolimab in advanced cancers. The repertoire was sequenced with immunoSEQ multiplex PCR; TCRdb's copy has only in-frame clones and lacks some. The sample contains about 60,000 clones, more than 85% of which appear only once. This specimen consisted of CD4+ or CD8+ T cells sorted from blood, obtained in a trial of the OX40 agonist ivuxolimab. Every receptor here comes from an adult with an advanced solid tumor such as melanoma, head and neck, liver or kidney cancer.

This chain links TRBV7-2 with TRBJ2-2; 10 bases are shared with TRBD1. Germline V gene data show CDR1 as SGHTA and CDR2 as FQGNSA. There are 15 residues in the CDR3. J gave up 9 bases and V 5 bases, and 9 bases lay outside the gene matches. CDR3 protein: CASSPQGQGIRELFF. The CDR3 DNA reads TGTGCCAGCAGCCCCCAGGGACAGGGGATCCGGGAGCTGTTTTTT.

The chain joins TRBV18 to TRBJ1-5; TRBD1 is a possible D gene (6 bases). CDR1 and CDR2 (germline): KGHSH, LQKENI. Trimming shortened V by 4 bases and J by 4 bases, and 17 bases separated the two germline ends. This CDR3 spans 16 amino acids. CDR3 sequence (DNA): TGTGCCAGCTCACGCTCGCCGGGGGGCTCTAATCAGCCCCAGCATTTT. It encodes CASSRSPGGSNQPQHF.

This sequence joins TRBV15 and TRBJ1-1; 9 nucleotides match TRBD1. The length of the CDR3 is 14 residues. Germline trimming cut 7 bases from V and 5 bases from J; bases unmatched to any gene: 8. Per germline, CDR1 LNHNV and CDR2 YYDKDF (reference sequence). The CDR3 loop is CATTPDRGETEAFF. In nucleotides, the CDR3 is TGTGCCACCACCCCGGACAGGGGAGAGACTGAAGCTTTCTTT.

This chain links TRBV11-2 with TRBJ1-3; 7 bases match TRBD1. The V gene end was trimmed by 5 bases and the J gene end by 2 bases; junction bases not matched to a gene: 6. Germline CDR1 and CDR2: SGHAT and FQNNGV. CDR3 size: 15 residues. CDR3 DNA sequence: TGTGCCAGCAGCCCGGGACAGTCGCCTGGAAACACCATATATTTT. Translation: CASSPGQSPGNTIYF.